This TCR beta chain comes out of a study of spatial heterogeneity in lung cancer. In the study overall: TCR and UMI combinations that were unique each appeared, on average, more than ten times in raw reads.

Stated time point: sample taken at primary tumor resection. Whole RNA came from tumor, nontumor lung or frozen PBMC and was sequenced without being sorted. General study points: The appearance of ubiquitous expanded tumor TCRs in blood was greater at resection than follow-up.

Only a few counts were recorded for this clonotype. What it binds is not known. The V end lost 3 bases, the J end lost 1 base, and 13 bases lay between the germline ends. The CDR3 contains 15 residues. Per germline, CDR1 SGHRS and CDR2 YFSETQ. Individual TCR cDNA molecules each bore their own unique molecular identifier. TCRdb reanalysed the 5' RACE reads using MiXCR and keeps one entry per CDR3 protein. The table shows 20,000 to 25,000 distinct CDR3 sequences, with approximately 4.4% occurring only once. This receptor was obtained from a male donor with early-stage non-small cell lung cancer. This sequence joins TRBV5-1 and TRBJ1-1; TRBD1 might be the D (5 bases). Sequencing used PBMCs, obtained at surgery. The CDR3 sequence is CASSSGDYRNTEAFF. CDR3 DNA: TGCGCCAGCAGCTCGGGGGACTACAGGAACACTGAAGCTTTCTTT.